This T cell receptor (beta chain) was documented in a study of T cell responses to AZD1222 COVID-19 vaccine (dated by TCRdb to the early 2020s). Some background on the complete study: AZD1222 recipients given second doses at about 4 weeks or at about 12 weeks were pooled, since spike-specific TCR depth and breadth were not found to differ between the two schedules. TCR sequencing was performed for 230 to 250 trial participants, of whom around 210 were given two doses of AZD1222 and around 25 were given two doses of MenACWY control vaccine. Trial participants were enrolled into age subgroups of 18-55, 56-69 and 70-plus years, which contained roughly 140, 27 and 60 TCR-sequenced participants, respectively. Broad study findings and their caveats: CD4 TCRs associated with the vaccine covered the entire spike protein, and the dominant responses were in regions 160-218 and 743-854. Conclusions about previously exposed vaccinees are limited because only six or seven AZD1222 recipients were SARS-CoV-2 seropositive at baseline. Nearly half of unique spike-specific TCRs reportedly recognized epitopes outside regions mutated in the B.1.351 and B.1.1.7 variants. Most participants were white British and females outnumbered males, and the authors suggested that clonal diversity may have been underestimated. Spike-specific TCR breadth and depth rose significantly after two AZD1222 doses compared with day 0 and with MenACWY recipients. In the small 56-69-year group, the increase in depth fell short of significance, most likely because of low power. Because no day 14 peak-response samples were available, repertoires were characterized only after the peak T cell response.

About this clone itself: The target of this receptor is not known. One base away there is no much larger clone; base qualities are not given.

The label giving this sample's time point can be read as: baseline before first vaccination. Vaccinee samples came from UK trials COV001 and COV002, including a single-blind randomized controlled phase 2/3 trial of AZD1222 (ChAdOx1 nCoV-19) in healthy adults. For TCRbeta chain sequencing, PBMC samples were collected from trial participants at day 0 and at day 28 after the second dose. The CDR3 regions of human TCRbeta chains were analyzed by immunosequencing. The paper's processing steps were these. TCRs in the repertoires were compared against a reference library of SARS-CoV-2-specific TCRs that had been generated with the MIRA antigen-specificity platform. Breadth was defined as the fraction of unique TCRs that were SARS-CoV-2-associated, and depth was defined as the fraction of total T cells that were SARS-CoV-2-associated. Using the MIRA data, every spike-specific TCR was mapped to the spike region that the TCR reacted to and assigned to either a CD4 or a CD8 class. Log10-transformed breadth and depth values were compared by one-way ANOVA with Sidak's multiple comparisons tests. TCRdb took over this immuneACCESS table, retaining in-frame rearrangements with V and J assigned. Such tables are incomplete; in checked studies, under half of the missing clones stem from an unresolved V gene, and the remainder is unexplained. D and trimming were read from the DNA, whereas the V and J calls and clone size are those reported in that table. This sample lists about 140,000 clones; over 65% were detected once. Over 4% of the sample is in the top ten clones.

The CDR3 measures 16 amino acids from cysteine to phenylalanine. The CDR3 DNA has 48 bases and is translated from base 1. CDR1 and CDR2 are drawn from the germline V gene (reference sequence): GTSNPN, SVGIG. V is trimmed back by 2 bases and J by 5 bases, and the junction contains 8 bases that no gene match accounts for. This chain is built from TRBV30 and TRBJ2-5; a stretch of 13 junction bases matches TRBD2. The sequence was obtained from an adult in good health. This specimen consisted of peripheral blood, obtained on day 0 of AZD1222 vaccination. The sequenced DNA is TGTGCCTGGAGTTACCGGACTAGCGGGGGTAGGGAGACCCAGTACTTC. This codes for CAWSYRTSGGRETQYF.